Presented here are 10 T cell receptor beta chains from one specimen sequenced in a study of blood T cell repertoires in COVID-19. Sequencing was performed with immunoSEQ multiplex PCR; in TCRdb, only in-frame clones are kept and a portion is missing. The sample shows approximately 390,000 clones, 90% of them seen only once. The source material was peripheral blood. The receptors were sampled from a man between 18 and 29 years old with active or convalescent COVID-19.

As to this clone: At one end the junction does not follow the germline gene, possibly because of a read error. The chain couples TRBV28 to TRBJ2-6, with TRBD1 matching over 7 bases. In germline, CDR1 is MDHEN, CDR2 SYDVKM. There are 15 residues in the CDR3. CDR3 sequence reads: CASLEGATGANVLTF. CDR3 sequence (DNA): TGTGCCAGCCTAGAGGGGGCTACTGGGGCCAACGTGCTGACTTTC. Full variable domain (outside the CDR3, taken from reference TRBV28 and TRBJ2-6): DVKVTQSSRYLVKRTGEKVFLECVQDMDHENMFWYRQDPGLGLRLIYFSYDVKMKEKGDIPEGYSVSREKKERFSLILESASTNQTSMYLCASLEGATGANVLTFGAGSRLTVL.

The gene calls are TRBV18 and TRBJ1-1; 11 bases line up with TRBD1. Per germline, CDR1 KGHSH and CDR2 LQKENI. The CDR3 contains 15 residues. Unmatched junction bases numbered 2, after V lost 1 base and J lost 4 bases. CDR3 in amino acids: CASSPLGTGGTEAFF. CDR3 DNA: TGTGCCAGCTCACCACTCGGGACAGGGGGCACTGAAGCTTTCTTT. Looking up the rest from reference TRBV18 and TRBJ1-1 gives the full variable domain: NAGVMQNPRHLVRRRGQEARLRCSPMKGHSHVYWYRQLPEEGLKFMVYLQKENIIDESGMPKERFSAEFPKEGPSILRIQQVVRGDSAAYFCASSPLGTGGTEAFFGQGTRLTVV.

The CDR3 loop is CASSLRLTDTQYF. CDR3 in DNA: TGTGCCAGCAGTCTCAGACTCACAGATACGCAGTATTTT. This sequence joins TRBV2 and TRBJ2-3; D ambiguous. Germline CDR1 is SNHLY and CDR2 is FYNNEI. The CDR3 has 13 amino acids. Trimming took 5 bases from V and 2 from J, leaving 8 bases between them.

Note on this clone: One base away lies a much larger clone, so this may be a sequencing read error. The chain couples TRBV2 to TRBJ1-5; 11 nucleotides match TRBD1. The CDR3 covers 15 residues. Germline CDR1 is SNHLY and CDR2 is FYNNEI. The CDR3 here is CASRGTGGRNQSQHF. CDR3 DNA: TGTGCCAGCAGGGGGACAGGGGGGCGCAATCAGTCCCAGCATTTT.

The chain combines TRBV28 with TRBJ1-2; no reliable D call. Germline V gene lookup returns CDR1 MDHEN and CDR2 SYDVKM. The CDR3 extends over 13 amino acids. Trimming shortened V by 3 bases and J by 2 bases, and 7 bases separated the two germline ends. CDR3 in amino acids: CASSFDLNYGYTF. The CDR3 DNA is TGTGCCAGCAGTTTTGACTTGAACTATGGCTACACCTTC.

J is TRBJ2-3 and V is TRBV27; the D is unclear. This CDR3 is 14 amino acids long. CDR1 is MNHEY, CDR2 SMNVEV, per germline (reference sequence). V lost 3 bases, J lost 6 bases, and 13 bases lay in between. CDR3 region: CASSFLVDFDTQYF. The CDR3 coding sequence is TGTGCCAGCAGTTTTTTGGTAGATTTCGATACGCAGTATTTT.

This chain connects TRBV4-3 to TRBJ1-2; D possibly corresponds to TRBD1 (6 bases). The V end lost 1 base, the J end lost 7 bases, and 16 bases lay between the germline ends. The CDR3 is 15 residues long. The germline CDR1 and CDR2 sequences are LGHNA and YSLEER. The CDR3 loop reads CASSQVNRVTGGYTF. CDR3 DNA sequence: TGCGCCAGCAGCCAAGTTAACAGGGTGACGGGTGGCTACACCTTC.

This chain links TRBV5-1 with TRBJ1-1; D is unclear. The germline V gene encodes CDR1 SGHRS and CDR2 YFSETQ. V shed 5 bases and J shed 1 base, with 6 bases lying between them. This CDR3 spans 12 amino acids. The CDR3 nucleotides read TGCGCCAGCAGTTCGGGGAACACTGAAGCTTTCTTT. Encoded protein: CASSSGNTEAFF. The complete variable domain, with remaining parts taken from reference TRBV5-1 and TRBJ1-1, reads KAGVTQTPRYLIKTRGQQVTLSCSPISGHRSVSWYQQTPGQGLQFLFEYFSETQRNKGNFPGRFSGRQFSNSRSEMNVSTLELGDSALYLCASSSGNTEAFFGQGTRLTVV.

The chain uses TRBV6-5 and TRBJ1-5; 7 bases align to TRBD1. This CDR3 has 13 amino acids. Trimming cost V 10 bases and J 3 bases; bases outside gene matches: 6. From germline, CDR1 is MNHEY and CDR2 SVGAGI. CDR3 sequence (DNA): TGTGCCACCGCGACAGGGTCCAATCAGCCCCAGCATTTT. It codes for CATATGSNQPQHF.

The chain recombines TRBV19 with TRBJ2-1; 8 bases agree with TRBD2. The trim removed 5 bases at V and 2 bases at J, leaving 8 bases unmatched. CDR1 LNHDA and CDR2 SQIVND come from the germline V gene (reference sequence). This CDR3 region has 16 residues. CDR3 loop: CASSSITSGAYNEQFF. The CDR3 DNA is TGTGCCAGTAGTTCTATAACTAGCGGCGCCTACAATGAGCAGTTCTTC.